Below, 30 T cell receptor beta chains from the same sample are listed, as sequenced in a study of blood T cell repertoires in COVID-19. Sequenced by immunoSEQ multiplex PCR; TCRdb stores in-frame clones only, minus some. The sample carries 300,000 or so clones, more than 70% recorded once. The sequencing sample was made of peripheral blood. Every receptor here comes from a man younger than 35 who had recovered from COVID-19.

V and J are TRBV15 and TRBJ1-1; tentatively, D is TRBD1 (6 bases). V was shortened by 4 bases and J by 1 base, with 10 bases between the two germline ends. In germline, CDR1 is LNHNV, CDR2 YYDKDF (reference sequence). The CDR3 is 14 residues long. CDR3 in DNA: TGTGCCACCAGCACGGACAGAGAGAACACTGAAGCTTTCTTT. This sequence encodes CATSTDRENTEAFF.

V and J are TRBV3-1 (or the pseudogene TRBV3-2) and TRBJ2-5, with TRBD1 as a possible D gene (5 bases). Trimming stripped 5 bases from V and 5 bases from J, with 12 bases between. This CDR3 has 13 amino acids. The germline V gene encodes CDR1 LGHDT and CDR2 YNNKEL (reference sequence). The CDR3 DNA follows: TGTGCCAGCAGCAATACAGGTGGTGAGACCCAGTACTTC. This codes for CASSNTGGETQYF.

This chain's CDR3 is CATSPASGTSGEETQYF. In DNA, the CDR3 is TGTGCCACCTCGCCGGCCTCAGGGACTAGCGGGGAAGAGACCCAGTACTTC. The chain is built from TRBV19 and TRBJ2-5; TRBD2 aligns across 13 bases. Germline-derived CDR1 and CDR2 are LNHDA and SQIVND (reference sequence). This CDR3 contains 17 residues. The trim removed 10 bases at V and 3 bases at J, leaving 14 bases unmatched.

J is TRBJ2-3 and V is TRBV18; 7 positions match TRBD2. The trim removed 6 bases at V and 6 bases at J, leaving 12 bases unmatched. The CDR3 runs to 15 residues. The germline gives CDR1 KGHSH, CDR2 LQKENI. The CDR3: CASSPNGGRGDTQYF. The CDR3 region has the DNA TGTGCCAGCTCCCCTAATGGCGGGCGGGGGGATACGCAGTATTTT.

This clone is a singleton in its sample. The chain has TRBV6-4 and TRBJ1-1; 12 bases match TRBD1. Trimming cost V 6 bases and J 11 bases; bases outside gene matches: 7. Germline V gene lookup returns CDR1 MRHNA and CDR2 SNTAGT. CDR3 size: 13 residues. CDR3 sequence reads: CASSRDRGREAFF. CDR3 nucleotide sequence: TGTGCCAGCAGCCGGGACAGGGGGCGAGAGGCTTTCTTT.

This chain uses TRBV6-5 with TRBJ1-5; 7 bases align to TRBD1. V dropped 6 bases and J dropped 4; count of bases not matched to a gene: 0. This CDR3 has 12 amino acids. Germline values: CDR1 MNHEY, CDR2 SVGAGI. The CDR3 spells CASRTGNQPQHF. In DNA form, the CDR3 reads TGTGCCAGCAGGACAGGGAATCAGCCCCAGCATTTT.

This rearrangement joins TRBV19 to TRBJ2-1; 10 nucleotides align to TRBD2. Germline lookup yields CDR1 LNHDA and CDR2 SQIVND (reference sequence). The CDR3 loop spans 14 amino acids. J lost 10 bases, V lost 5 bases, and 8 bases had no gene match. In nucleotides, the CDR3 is TGTGCCAGTAGTGGGAGCGGGGGGGCTTCCGAGCAGTTCTTC. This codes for CASSGSGGASEQFF.

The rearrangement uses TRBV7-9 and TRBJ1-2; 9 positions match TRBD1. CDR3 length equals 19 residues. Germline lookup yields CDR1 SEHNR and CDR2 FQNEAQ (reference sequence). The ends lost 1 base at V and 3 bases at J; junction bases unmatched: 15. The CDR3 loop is CASSLVRGNRGRGDYGYTF. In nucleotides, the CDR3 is TGTGCCAGCAGCTTAGTACGCGGGAACAGGGGGCGAGGTGACTATGGCTACACCTTC.

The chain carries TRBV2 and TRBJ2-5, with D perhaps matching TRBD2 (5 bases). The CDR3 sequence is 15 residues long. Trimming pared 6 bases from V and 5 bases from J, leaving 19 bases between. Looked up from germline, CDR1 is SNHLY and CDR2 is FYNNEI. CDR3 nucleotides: TGTGCCAGCAGGGCGGAGGCACTAGAAGGGGAGACCCAGTACTTC. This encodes CASRAEALEGETQYF.

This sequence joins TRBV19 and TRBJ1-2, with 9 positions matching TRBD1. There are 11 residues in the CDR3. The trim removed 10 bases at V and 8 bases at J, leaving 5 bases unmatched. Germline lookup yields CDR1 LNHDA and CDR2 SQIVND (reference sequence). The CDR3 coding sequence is TGTGCCATACAGGGGGCGTGGGGCTACACCTTC. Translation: CAIQGAWGYTF.

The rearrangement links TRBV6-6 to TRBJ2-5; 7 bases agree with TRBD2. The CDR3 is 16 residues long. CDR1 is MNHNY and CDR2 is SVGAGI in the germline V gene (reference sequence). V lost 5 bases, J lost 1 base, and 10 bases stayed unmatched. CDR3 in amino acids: CASSPVGGEAQETQYF. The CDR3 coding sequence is TGTGCCAGCAGTCCTGTGGGAGGGGAGGCCCAAGAGACCCAGTACTTC.

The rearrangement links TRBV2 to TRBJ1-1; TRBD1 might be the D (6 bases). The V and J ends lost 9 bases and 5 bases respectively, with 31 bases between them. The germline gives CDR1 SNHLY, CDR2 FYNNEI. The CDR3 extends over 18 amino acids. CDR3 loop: CARRNGWDNTRGLTEAFF. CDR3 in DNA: TGTGCCAGGAGAAACGGTTGGGACAACACGAGGGGCCTTACTGAAGCTTTCTTT. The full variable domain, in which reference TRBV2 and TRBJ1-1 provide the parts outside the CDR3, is EPEVTQTPSHQVTQMGQEVILRCVPISNHLYFYWYRQILGQKVEFLVSFYNNEISEKSEIFDDQFSVERPDGSNFTLKIRSTKLEDSAMYFCARRNGWDNTRGLTEAFFGQGTRLTVV.

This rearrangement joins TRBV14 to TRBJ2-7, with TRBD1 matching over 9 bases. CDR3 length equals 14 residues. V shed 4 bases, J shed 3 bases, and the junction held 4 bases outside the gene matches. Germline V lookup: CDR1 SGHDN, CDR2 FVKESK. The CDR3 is CASSLDRGIYEQYF. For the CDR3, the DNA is TGTGCCAGCAGCCTCGACAGGGGGATCTACGAGCAGTACTTC. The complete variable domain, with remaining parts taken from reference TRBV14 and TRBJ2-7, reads EAGVTQFPSHSVIEKGQTVTLRCDPISGHDNLYWYRRVMGKEIKFLLHFVKESKQDESGMPNNRFLAERTGGTYSTLKVQPAELEDSGVYFCASSLDRGIYEQYFGPGTRLTVT.

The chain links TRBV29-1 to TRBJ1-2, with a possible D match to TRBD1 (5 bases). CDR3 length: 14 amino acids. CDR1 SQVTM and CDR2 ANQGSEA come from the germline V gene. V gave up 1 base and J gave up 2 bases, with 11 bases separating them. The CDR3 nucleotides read TGCAGCGTTGAAGGTCGGGGGGAGAACTATGGCTACACCTTC. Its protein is CSVEGRGENYGYTF.

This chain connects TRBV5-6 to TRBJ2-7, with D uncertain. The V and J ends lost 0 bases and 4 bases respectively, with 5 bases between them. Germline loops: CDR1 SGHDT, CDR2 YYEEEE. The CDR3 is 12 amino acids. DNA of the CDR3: TGTGCCAGCAGCTTGGTCGGTTACGAGCAGTACTTC. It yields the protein CASSLVGYEQYF. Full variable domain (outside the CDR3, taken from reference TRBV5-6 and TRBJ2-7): DAGVTQSPTHLIKTRGQQVTLRCSPKSGHDTVSWYQQALGQGPQFIFQYYEEEERQRGNFPDRFSGHQFPNYSSELNVNALLLGDSALYLCASSLVGYEQYFGPGTRLTVT.

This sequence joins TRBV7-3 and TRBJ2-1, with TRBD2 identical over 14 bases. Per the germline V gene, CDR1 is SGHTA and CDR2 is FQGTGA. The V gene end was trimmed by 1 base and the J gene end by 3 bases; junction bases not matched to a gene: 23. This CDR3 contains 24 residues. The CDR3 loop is CASSLRSAGQRLAGGPSLYNEQFF. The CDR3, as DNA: TGTGCCAGCAGCTTAAGGTCGGCAGGGCAGAGACTAGCGGGAGGGCCTTCACTCTACAATGAGCAGTTCTTC.

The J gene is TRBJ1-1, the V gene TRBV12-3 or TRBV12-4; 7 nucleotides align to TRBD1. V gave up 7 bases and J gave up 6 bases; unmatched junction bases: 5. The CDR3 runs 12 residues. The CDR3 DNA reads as TGTGCCAGCATCATTGGGACAGCTGAAGCTTTCTTT. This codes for CASIIGTAEAFF.

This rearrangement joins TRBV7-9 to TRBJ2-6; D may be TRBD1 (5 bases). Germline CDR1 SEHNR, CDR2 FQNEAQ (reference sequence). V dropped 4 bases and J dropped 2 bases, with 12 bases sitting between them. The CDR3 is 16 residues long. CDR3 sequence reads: CASSWNQGAGANVLTF. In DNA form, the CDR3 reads TGTGCCAGCAGCTGGAACCAGGGTGCTGGGGCCAACGTCCTGACTTTC. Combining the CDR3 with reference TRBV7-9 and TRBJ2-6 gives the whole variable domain DTGVSQNPRHKITKRGQNVTFRCDPISEHNRLYWYRQTLGQGPEFLTYFQNEAQLEKSRLLSDRFSAERPKGSFSTLEIQRTEQGDSAMYLCASSWNQGAGANVLTFGAGSRLTVL.

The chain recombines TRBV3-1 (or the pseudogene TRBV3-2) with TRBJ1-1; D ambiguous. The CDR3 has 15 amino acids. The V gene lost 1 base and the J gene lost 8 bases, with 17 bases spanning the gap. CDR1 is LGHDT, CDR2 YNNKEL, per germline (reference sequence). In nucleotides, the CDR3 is TGTGCCAGCAGCCAAGCCAAGACGGGGAACTTGGAAGCTTTCTTT. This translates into CASSQAKTGNLEAFF.

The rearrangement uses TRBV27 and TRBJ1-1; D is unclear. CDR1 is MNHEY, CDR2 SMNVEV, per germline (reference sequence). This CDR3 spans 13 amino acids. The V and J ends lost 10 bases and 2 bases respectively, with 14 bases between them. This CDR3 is CATLVYLNTEAFF. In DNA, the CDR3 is TGTGCCACCCTCGTCTATTTAAACACTGAAGCTTTCTTT.

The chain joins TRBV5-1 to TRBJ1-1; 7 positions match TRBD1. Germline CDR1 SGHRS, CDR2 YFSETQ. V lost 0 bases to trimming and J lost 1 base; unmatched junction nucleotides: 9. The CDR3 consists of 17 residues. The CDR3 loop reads CASSLGGTGTANTEAFF. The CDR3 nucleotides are TGCGCCAGCAGCTTGGGAGGGACCGGGACAGCGAACACTGAAGCTTTCTTT. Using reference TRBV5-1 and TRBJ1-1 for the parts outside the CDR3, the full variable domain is KAGVTQTPRYLIKTRGQQVTLSCSPISGHRSVSWYQQTPGQGLQFLFEYFSETQRNKGNFPGRFSGRQFSNSRSEMNVSTLELGDSALYLCASSLGGTGTANTEAFFGQGTRLTVV.

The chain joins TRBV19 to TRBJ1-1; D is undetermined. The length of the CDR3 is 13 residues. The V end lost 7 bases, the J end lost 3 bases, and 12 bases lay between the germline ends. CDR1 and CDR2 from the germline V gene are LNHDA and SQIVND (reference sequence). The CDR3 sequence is CASTVAWYTEAFF. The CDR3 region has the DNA TGTGCCAGTACGGTCGCATGGTACACTGAAGCTTTCTTT.

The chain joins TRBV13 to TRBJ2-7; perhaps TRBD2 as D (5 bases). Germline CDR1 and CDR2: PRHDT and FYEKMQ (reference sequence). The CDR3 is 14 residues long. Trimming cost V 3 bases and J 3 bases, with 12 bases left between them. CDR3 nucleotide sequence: TGTGCCAGCAGCTTCGAGGGAGAAGGCTACGAGCAGTACTTC. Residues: CASSFEGEGYEQYF.

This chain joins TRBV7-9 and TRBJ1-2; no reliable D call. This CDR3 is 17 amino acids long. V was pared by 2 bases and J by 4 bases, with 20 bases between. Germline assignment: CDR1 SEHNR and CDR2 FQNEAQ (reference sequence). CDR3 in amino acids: CASSLFAKSGQSYGYTF. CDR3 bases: TGTGCCAGCAGCTTATTCGCCAAGAGTGGGCAGAGCTATGGCTACACCTTC.

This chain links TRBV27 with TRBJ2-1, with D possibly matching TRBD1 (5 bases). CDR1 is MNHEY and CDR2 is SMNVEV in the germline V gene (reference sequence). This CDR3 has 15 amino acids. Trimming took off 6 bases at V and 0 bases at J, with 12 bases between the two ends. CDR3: CASRVGASSYNEQFF. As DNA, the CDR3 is TGTGCCAGCAGGGTAGGGGCCAGCTCCTACAATGAGCAGTTCTTC.

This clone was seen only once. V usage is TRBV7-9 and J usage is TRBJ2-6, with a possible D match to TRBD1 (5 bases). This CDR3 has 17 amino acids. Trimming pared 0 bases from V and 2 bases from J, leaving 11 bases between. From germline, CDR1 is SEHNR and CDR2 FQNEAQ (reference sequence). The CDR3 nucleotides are TGTGCCAGCAGCTTAGCGGATAGGGGCGCTGGGGCCAACGTCCTGACTTTC. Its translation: CASSLADRGAGANVLTF.

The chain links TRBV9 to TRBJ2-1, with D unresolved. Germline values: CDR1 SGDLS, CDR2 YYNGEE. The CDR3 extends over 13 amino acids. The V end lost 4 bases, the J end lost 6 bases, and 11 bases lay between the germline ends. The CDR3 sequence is CASSTRPGNEQFF. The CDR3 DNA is TGTGCCAGCAGCACGCGTCCAGGCAATGAGCAGTTCTTC.

CDR3 protein: CASSNHLAGNYNEQFF. The CDR3, as DNA: TGTGCCAGTAGTAACCACCTAGCGGGGAATTACAATGAGCAGTTCTTC. The chain combines TRBV19 with TRBJ2-1; 9 bases agree with TRBD2. The germline V gene has CDR1 LNHDA and CDR2 SQIVND (reference sequence). The CDR3 totals 16 residues. The J segment lost 4 bases and the V segment lost 4 bases, leaving 8 bases of the junction unmatched.

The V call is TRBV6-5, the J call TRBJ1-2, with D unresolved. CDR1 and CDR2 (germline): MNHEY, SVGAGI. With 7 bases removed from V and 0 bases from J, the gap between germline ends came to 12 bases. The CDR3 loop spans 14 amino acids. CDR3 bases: TGTGCCAGCAACTCCAGAGAGGCTAACTATGGCTACACCTTC. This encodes CASNSREANYGYTF.

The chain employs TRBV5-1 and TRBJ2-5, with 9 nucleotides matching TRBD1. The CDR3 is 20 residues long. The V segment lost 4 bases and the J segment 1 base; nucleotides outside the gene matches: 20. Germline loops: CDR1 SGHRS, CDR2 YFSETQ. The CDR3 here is CASSAQPDRGYLRGQETQYF. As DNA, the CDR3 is TGCGCCAGCAGCGCTCAACCGGACAGGGGTTATTTACGGGGCCAAGAGACCCAGTACTTC.